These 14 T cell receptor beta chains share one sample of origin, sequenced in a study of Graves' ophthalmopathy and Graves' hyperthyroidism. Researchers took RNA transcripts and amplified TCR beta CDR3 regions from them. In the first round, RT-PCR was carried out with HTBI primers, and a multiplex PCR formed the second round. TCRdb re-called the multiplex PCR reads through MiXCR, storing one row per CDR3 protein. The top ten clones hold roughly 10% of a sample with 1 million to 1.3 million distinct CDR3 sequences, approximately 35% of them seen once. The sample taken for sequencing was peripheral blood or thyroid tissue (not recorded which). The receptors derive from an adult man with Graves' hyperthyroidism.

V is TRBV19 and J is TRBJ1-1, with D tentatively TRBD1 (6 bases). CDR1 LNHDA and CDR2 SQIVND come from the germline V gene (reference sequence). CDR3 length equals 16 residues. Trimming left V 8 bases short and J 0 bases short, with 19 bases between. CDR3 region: CASDPTGLRMNTEAFF. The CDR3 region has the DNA TGTGCCAGTGACCCGACAGGTTTGAGAATGAACACTGAAGCTTTCTTT.

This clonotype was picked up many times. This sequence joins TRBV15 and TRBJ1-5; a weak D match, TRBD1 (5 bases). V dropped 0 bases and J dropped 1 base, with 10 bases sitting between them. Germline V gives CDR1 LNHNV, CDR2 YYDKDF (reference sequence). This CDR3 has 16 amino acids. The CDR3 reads CATSREDWGSNQPQHF. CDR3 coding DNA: TGTGCCACCAGCAGAGAAGATTGGGGGAGCAATCAGCCCCAGCATTTT.

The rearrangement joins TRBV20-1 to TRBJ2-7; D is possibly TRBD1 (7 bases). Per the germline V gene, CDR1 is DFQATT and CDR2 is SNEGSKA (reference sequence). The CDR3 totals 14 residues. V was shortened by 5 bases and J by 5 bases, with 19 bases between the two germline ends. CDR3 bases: TGCAGTGCTTCCCCCGTTGACAGGGAGGACGAGCAGTACTTC. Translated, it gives CSASPVDREDEQYF.

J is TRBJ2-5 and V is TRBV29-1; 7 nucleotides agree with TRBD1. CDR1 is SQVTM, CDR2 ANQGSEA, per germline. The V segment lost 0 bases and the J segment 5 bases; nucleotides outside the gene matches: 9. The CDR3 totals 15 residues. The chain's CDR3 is CSVEDTDRKSETQYF. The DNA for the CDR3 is TGCAGCGTTGAAGATACGGACAGGAAGTCCGAGACCCAGTACTTC.

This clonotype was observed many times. CDR3 sequence: CSASSGSAYEQYF. CDR3 nucleotide sequence: TGCAGTGCTAGTTCCGGGAGTGCGTACGAGCAGTACTTC. The rearrangement joins TRBV20-1 to TRBJ2-7; tentative D call: TRBD2 (6 bases). The V and J ends lost 3 bases and 4 bases respectively, with 13 bases between them. The CDR3 is 13 residues long. In germline, CDR1 is DFQATT, CDR2 SNEGSKA (reference sequence).

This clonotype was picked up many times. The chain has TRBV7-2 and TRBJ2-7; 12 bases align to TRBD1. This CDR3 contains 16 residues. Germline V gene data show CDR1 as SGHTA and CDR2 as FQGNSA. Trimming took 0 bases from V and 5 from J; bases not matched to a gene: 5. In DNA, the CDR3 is TGTGCCAGCAGCTTAGCGTTGGGACAGGGGGCGAACGAGCAGTACTTC. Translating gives CASSLALGQGANEQYF.

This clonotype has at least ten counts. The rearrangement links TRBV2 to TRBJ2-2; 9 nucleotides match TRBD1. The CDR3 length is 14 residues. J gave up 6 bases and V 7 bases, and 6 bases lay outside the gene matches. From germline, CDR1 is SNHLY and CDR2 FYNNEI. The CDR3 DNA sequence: TGTGCCAGCACCCCGGGACAGGGTGCCGGGGAGCTGTTTTTT. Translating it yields CASTPGQGAGELFF.

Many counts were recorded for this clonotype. The CDR3 here is CSVESSWETQYF. For the CDR3, the DNA is TGCAGCGTTGAGTCTAGCTGGGAGACCCAGTACTTC. This sequence joins TRBV29-1 and TRBJ2-5; weak D call: TRBD2 (5 bases). The V end lost 3 bases, the J end lost 5 bases, and 10 bases lay between the germline ends. CDR1 and CDR2 (germline): SQVTM, ANQGSEA. The CDR3 totals 12 residues. The full variable domain, rest sourced from reference TRBV29-1 and TRBJ2-5, is SAVISQKPSRDICQRGTSLTIQCQVDSQVTMMFWYRQQPGQSLTLIATANQGSEATYESGFVIDKFPISRPNLTFSTLTVSNMSPEDSSIYLCSVESSWETQYFGPGTRLLVL.

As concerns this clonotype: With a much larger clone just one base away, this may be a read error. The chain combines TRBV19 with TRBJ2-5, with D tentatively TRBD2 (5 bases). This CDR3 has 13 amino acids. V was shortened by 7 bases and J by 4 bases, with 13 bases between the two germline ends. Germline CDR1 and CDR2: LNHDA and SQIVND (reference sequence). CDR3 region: CASNRAGRETQYF. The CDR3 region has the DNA TGTGCCAGTAACCGTGCGGGCCGAGAGACCCAGTACTTC.

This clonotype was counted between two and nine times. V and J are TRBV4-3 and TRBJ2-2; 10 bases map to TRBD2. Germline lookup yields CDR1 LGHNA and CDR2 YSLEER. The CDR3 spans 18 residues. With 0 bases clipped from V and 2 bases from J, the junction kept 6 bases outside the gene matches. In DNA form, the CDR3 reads TGCGCCAGCAGCCAAGACGGAGGACTAGCGGTAAACACCGGGGAGCTGTTTTTT. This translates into CASSQDGGLAVNTGELFF.

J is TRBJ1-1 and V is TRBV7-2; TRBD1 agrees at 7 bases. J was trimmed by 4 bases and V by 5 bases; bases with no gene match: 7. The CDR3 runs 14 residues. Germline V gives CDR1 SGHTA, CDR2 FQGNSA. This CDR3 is CASSAQGGTTEAFF. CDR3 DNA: TGTGCCAGCAGCGCTCAGGGGGGAACCACTGAAGCTTTCTTT.

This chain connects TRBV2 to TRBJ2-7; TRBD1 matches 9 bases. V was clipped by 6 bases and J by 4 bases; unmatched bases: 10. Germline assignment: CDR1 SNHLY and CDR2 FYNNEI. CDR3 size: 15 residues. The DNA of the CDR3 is TGTGCCAGCAGGGCCGGGACAGGGAAGGGATACGAGCAGTACTTC. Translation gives CASRAGTGKGYEQYF.

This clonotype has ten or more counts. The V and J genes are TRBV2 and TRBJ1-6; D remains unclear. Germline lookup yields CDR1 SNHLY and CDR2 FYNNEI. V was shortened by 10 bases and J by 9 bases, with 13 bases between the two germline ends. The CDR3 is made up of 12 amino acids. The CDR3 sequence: CATRGGVSPLHF. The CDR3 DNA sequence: TGTGCCACACGGGGAGGAGTTTCACCCCTCCACTTT. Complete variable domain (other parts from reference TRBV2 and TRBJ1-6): EPEVTQTPSHQVTQMGQEVILRCVPISNHLYFYWYRQILGQKVEFLVSFYNNEISEKSEIFDDQFSVERPDGSNFTLKIRSTKLEDSAMYFCATRGGVSPLHFGNGTRLTVT.

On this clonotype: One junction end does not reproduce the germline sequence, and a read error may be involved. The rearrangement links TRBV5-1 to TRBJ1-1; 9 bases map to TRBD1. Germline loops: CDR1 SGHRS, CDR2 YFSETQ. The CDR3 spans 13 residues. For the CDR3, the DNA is TGTGCCAGCAGTGTGGACAGGGGCAATGAAGCTTTCTTT. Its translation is CASSVDRGNEAFF.